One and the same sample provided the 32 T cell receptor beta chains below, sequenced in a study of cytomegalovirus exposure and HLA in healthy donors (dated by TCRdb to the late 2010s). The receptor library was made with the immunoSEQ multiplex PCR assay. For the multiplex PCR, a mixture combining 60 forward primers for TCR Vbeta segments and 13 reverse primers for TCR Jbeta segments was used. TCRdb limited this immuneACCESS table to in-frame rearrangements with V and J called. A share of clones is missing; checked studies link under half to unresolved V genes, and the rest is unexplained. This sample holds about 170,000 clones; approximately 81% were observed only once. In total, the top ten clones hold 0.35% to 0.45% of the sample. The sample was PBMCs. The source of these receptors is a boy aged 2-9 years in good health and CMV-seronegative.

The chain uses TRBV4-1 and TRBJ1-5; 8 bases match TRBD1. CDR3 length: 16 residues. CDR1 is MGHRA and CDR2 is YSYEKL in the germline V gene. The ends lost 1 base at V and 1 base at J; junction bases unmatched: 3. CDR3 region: CASSQVRGPSNQPQHF. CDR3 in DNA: TGCGCCAGCAGCCAAGTCAGGGGGCCGAGCAATCAGCCCCAGCATTTT.

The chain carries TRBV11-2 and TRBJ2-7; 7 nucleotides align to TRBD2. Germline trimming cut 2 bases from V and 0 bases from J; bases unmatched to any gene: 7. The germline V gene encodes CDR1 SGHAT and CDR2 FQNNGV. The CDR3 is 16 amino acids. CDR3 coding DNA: TGTGCCAGCAGCTTACCAAGCGGGACGTACTCCTACGAGCAGTACTTC. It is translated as CASSLPSGTYSYEQYF. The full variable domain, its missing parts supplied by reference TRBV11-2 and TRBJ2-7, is EAGVAQSPRYKIIEKRQSVAFWCNPISGHATLYWYQQILGQGPKLLIQFQNNGVVDDSQLPKDRFSAERLKGVDSTLKIQPAKLEDSAVYLCASSLPSGTYSYEQYFGPGTRLTVT.

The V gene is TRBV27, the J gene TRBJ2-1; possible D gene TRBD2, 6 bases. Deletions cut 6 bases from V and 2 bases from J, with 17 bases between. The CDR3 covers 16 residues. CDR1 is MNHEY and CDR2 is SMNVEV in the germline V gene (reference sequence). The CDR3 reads CASSPELAVTYNEQFF. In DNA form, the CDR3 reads TGTGCCAGCAGCCCTGAACTAGCCGTCACCTACAATGAGCAGTTCTTC.

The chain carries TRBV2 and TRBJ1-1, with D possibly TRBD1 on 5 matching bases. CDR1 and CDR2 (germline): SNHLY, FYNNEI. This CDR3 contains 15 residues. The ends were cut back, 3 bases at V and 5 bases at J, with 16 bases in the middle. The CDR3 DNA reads TGTGCCAGCAGTGAGTTCGACAGCAAACAGACTGAAGCTTTCTTT. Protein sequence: CASSEFDSKQTEAFF.

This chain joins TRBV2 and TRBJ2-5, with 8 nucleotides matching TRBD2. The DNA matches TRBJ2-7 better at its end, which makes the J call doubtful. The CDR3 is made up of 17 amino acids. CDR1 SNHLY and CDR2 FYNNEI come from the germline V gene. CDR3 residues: CASRRSSGFPSSYEQYF. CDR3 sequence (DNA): TGTGCCAGCAGGAGGTCTAGCGGGTTTCCGAGCTCCTACGAGCAGTACTTC.

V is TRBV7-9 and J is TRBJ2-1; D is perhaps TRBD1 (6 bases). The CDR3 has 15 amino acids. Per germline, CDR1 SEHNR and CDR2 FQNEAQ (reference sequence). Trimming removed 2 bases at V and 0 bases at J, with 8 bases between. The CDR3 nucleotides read TGTGCCAGCAGCTTATTCAGGGGCTCCTACAATGAGCAGTTCTTC. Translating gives CASSLFRGSYNEQFF.

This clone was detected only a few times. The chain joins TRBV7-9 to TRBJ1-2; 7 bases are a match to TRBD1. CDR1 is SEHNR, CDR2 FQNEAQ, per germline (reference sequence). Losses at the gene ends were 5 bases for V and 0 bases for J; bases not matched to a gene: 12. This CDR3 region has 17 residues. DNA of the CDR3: TGTGCCAGCAGCCCAACCGGCGGACAGGAGTCTAACTATGGCTACACCTTC. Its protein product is CASSPTGGQESNYGYTF.

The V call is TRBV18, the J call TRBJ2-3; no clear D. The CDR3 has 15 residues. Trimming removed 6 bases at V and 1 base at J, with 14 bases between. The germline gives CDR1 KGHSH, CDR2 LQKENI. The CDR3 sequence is CASSLFPLGTDTQYF. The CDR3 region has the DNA TGTGCCAGCTCCTTATTCCCTCTCGGCACAGATACGCAGTATTTT.

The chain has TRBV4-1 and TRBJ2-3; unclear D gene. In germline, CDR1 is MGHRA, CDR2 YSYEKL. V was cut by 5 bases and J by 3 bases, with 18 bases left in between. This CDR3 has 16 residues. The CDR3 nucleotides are TGCGCCAGCAGCAAACAAGGTGCTAGATTGACAGATACGCAGTATTTT. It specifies CASSKQGARLTDTQYF.

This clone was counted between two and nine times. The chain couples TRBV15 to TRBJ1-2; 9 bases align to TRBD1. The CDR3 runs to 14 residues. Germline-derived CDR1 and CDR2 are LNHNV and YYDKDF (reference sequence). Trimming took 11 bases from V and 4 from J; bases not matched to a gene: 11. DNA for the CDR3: TGTGCCTCCCACCGGGACAGGGAGTCCTATGGCTACACCTTC. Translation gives CASHRDRESYGYTF.

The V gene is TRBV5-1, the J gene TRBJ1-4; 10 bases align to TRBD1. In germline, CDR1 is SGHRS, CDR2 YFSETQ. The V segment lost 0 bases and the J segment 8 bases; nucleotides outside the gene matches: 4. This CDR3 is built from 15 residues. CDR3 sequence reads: CASSLGDRGMEKLFF. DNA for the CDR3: TGCGCCAGCAGCTTGGGGGACAGGGGAATGGAAAAACTGTTTTTT.

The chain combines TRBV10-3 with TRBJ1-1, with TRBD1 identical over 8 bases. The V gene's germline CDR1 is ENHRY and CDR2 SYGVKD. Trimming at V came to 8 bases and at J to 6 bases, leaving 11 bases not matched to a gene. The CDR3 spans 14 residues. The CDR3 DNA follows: TGTGCCATCGCAACAGGGGGAACGCGGGCTGAAGCTTTCTTT. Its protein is CAIATGGTRAEAFF.

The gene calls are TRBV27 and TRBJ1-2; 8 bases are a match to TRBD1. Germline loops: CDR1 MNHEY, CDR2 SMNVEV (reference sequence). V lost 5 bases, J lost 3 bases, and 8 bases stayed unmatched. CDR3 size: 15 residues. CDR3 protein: CASSLQGAIDYGYTF. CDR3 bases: TGTGCCAGCAGTCTTCAGGGGGCAATTGACTATGGCTACACCTTC.

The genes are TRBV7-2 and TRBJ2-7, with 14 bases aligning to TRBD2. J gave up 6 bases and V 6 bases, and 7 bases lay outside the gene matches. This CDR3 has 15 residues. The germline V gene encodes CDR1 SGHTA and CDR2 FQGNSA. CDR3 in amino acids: CASRQPGLAGVEQYF. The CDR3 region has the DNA TGTGCCAGCAGACAACCGGGACTAGCGGGAGTCGAGCAGTACTTC.

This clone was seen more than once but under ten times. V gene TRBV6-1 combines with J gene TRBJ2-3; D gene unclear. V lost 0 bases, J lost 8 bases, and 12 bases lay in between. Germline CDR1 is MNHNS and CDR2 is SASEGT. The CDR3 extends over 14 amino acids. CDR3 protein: CASSEARLQRTQYF. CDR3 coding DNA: TGTGCCAGCAGTGAAGCGCGGCTCCAGCGTACGCAGTATTTT.

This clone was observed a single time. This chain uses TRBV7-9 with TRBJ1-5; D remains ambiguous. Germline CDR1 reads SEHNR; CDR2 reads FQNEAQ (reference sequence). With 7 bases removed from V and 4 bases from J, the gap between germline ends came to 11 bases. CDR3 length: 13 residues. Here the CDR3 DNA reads TGTGCCAGCATCGGAGACGGGAATCAGCCCCAGCATTTT. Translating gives CASIGDGNQPQHF.

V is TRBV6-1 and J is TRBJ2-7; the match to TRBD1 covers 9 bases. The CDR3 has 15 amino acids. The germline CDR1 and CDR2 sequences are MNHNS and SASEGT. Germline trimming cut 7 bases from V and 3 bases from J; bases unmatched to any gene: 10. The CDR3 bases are TGTGCCAGCATCCTGGGGACAGGGATTATCTACGAGCAGTACTTC. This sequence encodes CASILGTGIIYEQYF.

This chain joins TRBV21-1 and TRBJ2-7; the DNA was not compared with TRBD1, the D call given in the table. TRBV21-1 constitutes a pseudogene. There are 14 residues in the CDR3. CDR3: CASNLRDRGNEQYF. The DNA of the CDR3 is TGTGCCAGCAACCTCCGGGACAGGGGAAACGAGCAGTACTTC.

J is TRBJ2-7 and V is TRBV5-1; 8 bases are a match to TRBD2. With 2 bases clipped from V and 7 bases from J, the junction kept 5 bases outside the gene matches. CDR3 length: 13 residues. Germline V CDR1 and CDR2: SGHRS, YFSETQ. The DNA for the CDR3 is TGCGCCAGCAGCTTAGCGGGAGTGTCTGAGCAGTACTTC. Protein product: CASSLAGVSEQYF.

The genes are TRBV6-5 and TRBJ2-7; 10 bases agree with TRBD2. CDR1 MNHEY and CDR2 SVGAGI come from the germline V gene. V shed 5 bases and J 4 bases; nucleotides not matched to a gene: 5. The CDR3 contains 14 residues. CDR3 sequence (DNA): TGTGCCAGCAGTCCTAGCGGGAGCGCTTACGAGCAGTACTTC. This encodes CASSPSGSAYEQYF.

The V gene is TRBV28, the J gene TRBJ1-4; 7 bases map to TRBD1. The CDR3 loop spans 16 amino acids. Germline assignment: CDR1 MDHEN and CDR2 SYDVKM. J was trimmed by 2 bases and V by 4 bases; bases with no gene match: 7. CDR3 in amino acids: CASSSPTGSTNEKLFF. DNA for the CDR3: TGTGCCAGCAGTTCACCGACAGGGTCGACTAATGAAAAACTGTTTTTT.

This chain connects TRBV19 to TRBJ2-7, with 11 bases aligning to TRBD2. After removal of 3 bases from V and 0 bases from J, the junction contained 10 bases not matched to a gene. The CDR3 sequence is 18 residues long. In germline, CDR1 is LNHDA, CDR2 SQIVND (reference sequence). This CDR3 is CASSIRLAGTLPSYEQYF. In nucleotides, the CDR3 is TGTGCCAGTAGTATCAGACTAGCGGGAACCCTTCCCTCCTACGAGCAGTACTTC.

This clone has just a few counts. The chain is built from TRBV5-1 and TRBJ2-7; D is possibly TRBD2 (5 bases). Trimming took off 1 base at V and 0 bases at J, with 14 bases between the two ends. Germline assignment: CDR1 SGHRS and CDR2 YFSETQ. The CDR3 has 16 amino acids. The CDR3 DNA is TGCGCCAGCAGCTTGTTGGTAGCGACAAGCTCCTACGAGCAGTACTTC. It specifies CASSLLVATSSYEQYF.

The CDR3 spells CASSLAGLAGQETQYF. In nucleotides, the CDR3 is TGTGCCAGCAGCTTAGCGGGACTAGCGGGTCAAGAGACCCAGTACTTC. The rearrangement links TRBV7-2 to TRBJ2-5, with 12 bases aligning to TRBD2. V trimming: 0 bases; J trimming: 2 bases; junction bases outside the gene matches: 1. The CDR3 has 16 amino acids. Germline V lookup: CDR1 SGHTA, CDR2 FQGNSA. The whole variable domain, filled in from reference TRBV7-2 and TRBJ2-5, reads GAGVSQSPSNKVTEKGKDVELRCDPISGHTALYWYRQSLGQGLEFLIYFQGNSAPDKSGLPSDRFSAERTGGSVSTLTIQRTQQEDSAVYLCASSLAGLAGQETQYFGPGTRLLVL.

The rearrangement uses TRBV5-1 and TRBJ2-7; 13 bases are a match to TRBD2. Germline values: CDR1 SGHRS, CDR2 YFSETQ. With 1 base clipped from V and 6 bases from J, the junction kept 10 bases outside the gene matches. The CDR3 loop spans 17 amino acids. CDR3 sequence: CASSLSTSGRGWGEQYF. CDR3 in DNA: TGCGCCAGCAGCTTGAGTACTAGCGGGAGGGGCTGGGGCGAGCAGTACTTC.

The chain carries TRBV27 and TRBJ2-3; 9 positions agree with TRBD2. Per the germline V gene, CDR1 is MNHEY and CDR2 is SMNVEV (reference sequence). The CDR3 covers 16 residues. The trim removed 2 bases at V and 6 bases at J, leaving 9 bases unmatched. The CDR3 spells CASSLVAGGPVDTQYF. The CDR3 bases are TGTGCCAGCAGTTTAGTCGCGGGAGGGCCTGTTGATACGCAGTATTTT.

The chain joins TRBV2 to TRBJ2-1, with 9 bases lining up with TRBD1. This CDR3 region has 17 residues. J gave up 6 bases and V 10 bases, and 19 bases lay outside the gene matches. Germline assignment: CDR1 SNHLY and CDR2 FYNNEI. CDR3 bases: TGTGCCACCCACTCCCCATTCCGGGACAGGGCACCCAATGAGCAGTTCTTC. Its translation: CATHSPFRDRAPNEQFF.

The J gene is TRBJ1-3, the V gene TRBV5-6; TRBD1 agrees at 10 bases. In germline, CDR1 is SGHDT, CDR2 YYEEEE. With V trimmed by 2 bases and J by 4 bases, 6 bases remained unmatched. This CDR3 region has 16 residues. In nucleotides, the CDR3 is TGTGCCAGCAGCTTCGGGACAGGGGAAGGAGGAAACACCATATATTTT. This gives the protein CASSFGTGEGGNTIYF.

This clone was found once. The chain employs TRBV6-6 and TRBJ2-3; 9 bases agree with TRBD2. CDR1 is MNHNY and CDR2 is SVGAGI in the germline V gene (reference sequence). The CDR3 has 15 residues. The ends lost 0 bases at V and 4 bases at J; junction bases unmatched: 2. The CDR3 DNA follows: TGTGCCAGCAGTTACTCTAGCGGGAGATCAGATACGCAGTATTTT. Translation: CASSYSSGRSDTQYF.

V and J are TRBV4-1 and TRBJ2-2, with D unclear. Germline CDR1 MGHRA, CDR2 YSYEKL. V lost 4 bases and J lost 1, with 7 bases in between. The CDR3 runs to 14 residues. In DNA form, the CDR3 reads TGCGCCAGCAGCCCCGGAGTGAACACCGGGGAGCTGTTTTTT. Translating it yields CASSPGVNTGELFF.

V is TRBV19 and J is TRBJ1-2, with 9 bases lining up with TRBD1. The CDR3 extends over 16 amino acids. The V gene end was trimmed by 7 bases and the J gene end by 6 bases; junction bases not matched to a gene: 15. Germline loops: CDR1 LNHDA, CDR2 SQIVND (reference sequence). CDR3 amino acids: CASISLGRDRADGYTF. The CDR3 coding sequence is TGTGCCAGTATCTCACTGGGGCGGGACAGGGCGGATGGCTACACCTTC.

The CDR3 nucleotides are TGTGCCAGCAGTGAAGAATACGATCAGGGAAGGCAGCCCCAGCATTTT. Translation: CASSEEYDQGRQPQHF. J is TRBJ1-5 and V is TRBV6-1; maybe TRBD1 (5 bases). This CDR3 has 16 amino acids. The V gene's germline CDR1 is MNHNS and CDR2 SASEGT. Deletions cut 1 base from V and 7 bases from J, with 17 bases between.